These 17 T cell receptor beta chains were all obtained from the same sample, sequenced in a study of early T cells in non-severe SARS-CoV-2 infection. TCRdb re-called the 5' RACE reads through MiXCR, storing one row per CDR3 protein. Among 25,000 to 35,000 distinct CDR3 sequences listed, under 6.5% were seen once. Source material: whole blood. The source of these receptors is an adult who was a healthcare worker with PCR-confirmed SARS-CoV-2 infection or an uninfected control (not recorded which).

This chain links TRBV7-2 with TRBJ2-7; perhaps D is TRBD1 or TRBD2 (5 bases each). The CDR3 totals 12 residues. The germline gives CDR1 SGHTA, CDR2 FQGNSA. V was cut by 5 bases and J by 6 bases, with 11 bases left in between. This CDR3 is CASSILRGEQYF. CDR3 coding DNA: TGTGCCAGCAGCATCTTGAGGGGCGAGCAGTACTTC.

In its sample, this clonotype was seen many times. The gene calls are TRBV5-1 and TRBJ1-5, with unresolved D. Germline V gene lookup returns CDR1 SGHRS and CDR2 YFSETQ. V lost 0 bases and J 7 bases, leaving 5 bases between the germline ends. This CDR3 is 12 amino acids long. The DNA of the CDR3 is TGCGCCAGCAGCTTGGAGGGACAGCCCCAGCATTTT. Translating it yields CASSLEGQPQHF.

At least ten counts were recorded for this clonotype. J is TRBJ2-3 and V is TRBV9; 9 bases match TRBD2. J gave up 1 base and V 4 bases, and 7 bases lay outside the gene matches. This CDR3 is built from 16 residues. CDR1 is SGDLS and CDR2 is YYNGEE in the germline V gene. The CDR3 here is CASSQQAGGGTDTQYF. The CDR3 DNA reads as TGTGCCAGCAGCCAACAAGCGGGGGGAGGCACAGATACGCAGTATTTT.

This clonotype has at least ten counts. CDR3 in amino acids: CASSKLDRPGGAFF. CDR3 in DNA: TGTGCCAGCAGTAAATTGGACAGGCCAGGGGGAGCTTTCTTT. The chain carries TRBV6-5 and TRBJ1-1; 7 bases line up with TRBD1. This CDR3 has 14 amino acids. Germline loops: CDR1 MNHEY, CDR2 SVGAGI. Trimming cost V 5 bases and J 10 bases; bases outside gene matches: 13.

Ten or more counts support this clonotype. This sequence joins TRBV7-2 and TRBJ1-6, with D perhaps matching TRBD1 (5 bases). V shed 7 bases and J shed 2 bases, with 9 bases lying between them. The CDR3 runs to 14 residues. Germline CDR1 SGHTA, CDR2 FQGNSA. The CDR3 spells CASIQQAYNSPLHF. In DNA, the CDR3 is TGTGCCAGCATACAACAGGCCTATAATTCACCCCTCCACTTT.

This clonotype was counted many times. This sequence joins TRBV12-3 or TRBV12-4 and TRBJ1-6; the D is unclear. V shed 5 bases and J shed 6 bases, with 8 bases lying between them. This CDR3 contains 13 residues. CDR3: CASSPSFNSPLHF. The CDR3 DNA is TGTGCCAGCAGTCCGTCTTTTAATTCACCCCTCCACTTT.

In its sample, this clonotype was seen many times. The chain combines TRBV5-1 with TRBJ2-5; TRBD2 agrees at 12 bases. Per the germline V gene, CDR1 is SGHRS and CDR2 is YFSETQ. This CDR3 comprises 15 residues. With 1 base clipped from V and 2 bases from J, the junction kept 0 bases outside the gene matches. The CDR3 sequence: CASSLLAGGQETQYF. The CDR3 bases are TGCGCCAGCAGCTTGCTAGCGGGGGGGCAAGAGACCCAGTACTTC.

This clonotype was recorded many times. V gene TRBV10-2 combines with J gene TRBJ1-5; TRBD1 might be the D (6 bases). This CDR3 has 15 amino acids. Germline V gene lookup returns CDR1 WSHSY and CDR2 SAAADI. Deletions cut 2 bases from V and 1 base from J, with 9 bases between. The CDR3 protein is CASSEGDKSNQPQHF. In DNA form, the CDR3 reads TGCGCCAGCAGTGAGGGGGACAAGAGCAATCAGCCCCAGCATTTT.

About this clonotype: A much larger clone differs from this one at a single base, so this may be a read error. The chain is built from TRBV7-8 and TRBJ2-7, with D uncertain. The CDR3 runs to 13 residues. Germline V gene data show CDR1 as SGHVS and CDR2 as FQNEAQ. Trimming removed 5 bases from V and 6 bases from J, with 14 bases in between. CDR3 in amino acids: CASSHTRAGEQYF. CDR3 bases: TGTGCCAGCAGCCATACCCGAGCCGGCGAGCAGTACTTC.

This clonotype was picked up many times. The chain links TRBV4-2 to TRBJ2-7; 9 bases align to TRBD1. The CDR3 runs to 20 residues. CDR1 LGHNA and CDR2 YNFKEQ come from the germline V gene. The trim removed 1 base at V and 0 bases at J, leaving 16 bases unmatched. DNA for the CDR3: TGTGCCAGCAGCCAAGCCGAGGGGACAGGGCTCTTGTTCAGCTCCTACGAGCAGTACTTC. Translating gives CASSQAEGTGLLFSSYEQYF.

Ten or more counts support this clonotype. The rearrangement links TRBV19 to TRBJ2-1; 8 bases are shared with TRBD2. Losses at the gene ends were 5 bases for V and 0 bases for J; bases not matched to a gene: 3. Germline V gene lookup returns CDR1 LNHDA and CDR2 SQIVND (reference sequence). The CDR3 sequence is 15 residues long. Written as DNA, the CDR3 is TGTGCCAGTAGTGCCGGGACTAGCTCCTACAATGAGCAGTTCTTC. This translates into CASSAGTSSYNEQFF.

This clonotype has just a few counts. J is TRBJ2-5 and V is TRBV11-2; 7 nucleotides match TRBD2. The CDR3 consists of 18 residues. Germline assignment: CDR1 SGHAT and CDR2 FQNNGV. V lost 1 base and J lost 2; bases outside the gene matches: 13. The CDR3 DNA reads as TGTGCCAGCAGCTTAGTACCAGCGGGGACCCCCTTACAAGAGACCCAGTACTTC. Translated, it gives CASSLVPAGTPLQETQYF.

In this sample, this clonotype turned up many times. This chain joins TRBV7-6 and TRBJ2-1; D uncertain. Germline CDR1 reads SGHVS; CDR2 reads FNYEAQ. The V end was cut by 4 bases, the J end by 5 bases, with 12 bases between. The CDR3 is 14 amino acids. CDR3 residues: CASSSPTDHNEQFF. Here the CDR3 DNA reads TGTGCCAGCAGCTCTCCGACCGACCACAATGAGCAGTTCTTC.

This clonotype was observed a handful of times. The rearrangement joins TRBV10-1 to TRBJ2-7; D may be TRBD2 (6 bases). The germline V gene encodes CDR1 WNHNN and CDR2 SYGVQD (reference sequence). The CDR3 totals 17 residues. With 0 bases removed from V and 2 bases from J, the gap between germline ends came to 17 bases. CDR3: CASSESTGTDNPYEQYF. The CDR3 region has the DNA TGCGCCAGCAGTGAGTCGACGGGGACTGATAACCCCTACGAGCAGTACTTC.

This clonotype was picked up many times. J is TRBJ2-1 and V is TRBV11-2; 9 positions agree with TRBD2. The trim removed 5 bases at V and 2 bases at J, leaving 4 bases unmatched. Germline assignment: CDR1 SGHAT and CDR2 FQNNGV. CDR3 size: 15 residues. In DNA form, the CDR3 reads TGTGCCAGCAGCCAAAGCGGGGGGACCTACAATGAGCAGTTCTTC. It specifies CASSQSGGTYNEQFF.

At least ten counts were recorded for this clonotype. The CDR3 DNA follows: TGTGCCAGCAGTGAATGGGCCGGGACAGGGGGCTACGAGCAGTACTTC. Protein product: CASSEWAGTGGYEQYF. The chain is built from TRBV6-1 and TRBJ2-7; 11 bases match TRBD1. The CDR3 covers 16 residues. Germline values: CDR1 MNHNS, CDR2 SASEGT. The V segment lost 2 bases and the J segment 3 bases; nucleotides outside the gene matches: 6.

The sample holds many counts of this clonotype. The V gene is TRBV11-2, the J gene TRBJ2-1; no clear D. V was cut by 5 bases and J by 7 bases, with 12 bases left in between. Germline-derived CDR1 and CDR2 are SGHAT and FQNNGV. The CDR3 loop spans 13 amino acids. The chain's CDR3 is CASSATLGNEQFF. Written as DNA, the CDR3 is TGTGCCAGCAGCGCTACCCTGGGGAATGAGCAGTTCTTC.